The following is a T cell receptor beta chain sequence with its context. Its antigen remains unknown. At sampling all donors were nominally healthy, likely with unrecorded immune exposures. The data stem from a study of cytomegalovirus exposure and HLA in healthy donors. Study-wide results and limits: Specific recognition of CMV antigens was confirmed in vitro for three chains (all CMV-associated).

Both 60 Vbeta primers and 13 Jbeta primers went into the PCR. Libraries were prepared by immunoSEQ multiplex PCR; TCRdb keeps only in-frame clonotypes and omits some of them. The sample yields about 200,000 clones, roughly 83% seen once. V gave up 6 bases and J gave up 1 base; unmatched junction bases: 0. The CDR3 has 12 residues. In germline, CDR1 is SGHRS, CDR2 YFSETQ. The specimen sequenced was PBMCs. The chain combines TRBV5-1 with TRBJ1-1; 7 bases agree with TRBD1. This sequence was found in a woman between 45 and 60 years old in good health and CMV-seronegative. The DNA of the CDR3 is TGCGCCAGCACAGGGGGGAACACTGAAGCTTTCTTT. It translates to CASTGGNTEAFF. Based on the CDR3 plus reference TRBV5-1 and TRBJ1-1, the full variable domain is KAGVTQTPRYLIKTRGQQVTLSCSPISGHRSVSWYQQTPGQGLQFLFEYFSETQRNKGNFPGRFSGRQFSNSRSEMNVSTLELGDSALYLCASTGGNTEAFFGQGTRLTVV.